This entry features one TCR beta chain sequence. Its antigen is undetermined. The source of the sample is a study of T cell responses to AZD1222 COVID-19 vaccine. Findings of the study overall: Within unmutated variant regions lay the reported targets of nearly half of spike-specific TCRs. Regions 160-218 and 743-854 held dominance among vaccine-associated CD4 TCRs, which spanned spike. There were mostly white British donors and more females than males, and clonal diversity was possibly underestimated. Spike-specific TCR breadth and depth both grew after two AZD1222 doses.

V lost 7 bases, J lost 14 bases, and 18 bases lay in between. Per germline, CDR1 SNHLY and CDR2 FYNNEI. The CDR3 consists of 12 residues. Here immunoSEQ multiplex PCR was the method, and the copy in TCRdb shows in-frame clones only, minus some. The repertoire has 70,000 to 95,000 clones, around nine tenths of them found once; the top ten carry roughly 7.2%. This sequence originates from an adult who received the AZD1222 COVID-19 vaccine. Sequenced material: peripheral blood, taken 28 days after the second AZD1222 dose. V and J are TRBV2 and TRBJ2-1; D call uncertain. The CDR3 DNA follows: TGTGCCAGCAAGGAGTTAGATCTACAGAAGTTCTTC. Amino acid sequence: CASKELDLQKFF.